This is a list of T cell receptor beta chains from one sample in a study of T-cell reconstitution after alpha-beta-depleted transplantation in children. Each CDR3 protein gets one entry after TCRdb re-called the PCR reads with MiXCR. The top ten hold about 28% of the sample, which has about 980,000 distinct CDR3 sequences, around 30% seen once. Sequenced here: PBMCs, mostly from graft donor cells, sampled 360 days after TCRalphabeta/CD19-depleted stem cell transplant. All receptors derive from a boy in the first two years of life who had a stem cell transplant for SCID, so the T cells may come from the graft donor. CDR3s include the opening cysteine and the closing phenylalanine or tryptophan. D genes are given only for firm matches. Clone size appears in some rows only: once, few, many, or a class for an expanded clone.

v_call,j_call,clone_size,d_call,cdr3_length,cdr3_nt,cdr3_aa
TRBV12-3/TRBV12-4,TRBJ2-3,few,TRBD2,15,TGTGCCAGCAACCTACTAGCGGGGGGAGTAGATACGCAGTATTTT,CASNLLAGGVDTQYF
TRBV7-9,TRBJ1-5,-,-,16,TGTGCCAGCAGCCCCCTCGGTGGGGGTCCTAATCAGCCCCAGCATTTT,CASSPLGGGPNQPQHF
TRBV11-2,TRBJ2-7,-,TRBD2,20,TGTGCCAGCAGCTTACCTTCAACGAATGGGACTAGCGGGGCCCCCTACGAGCAGTACTTC,CASSLPSTNGTSGAPYEQYF
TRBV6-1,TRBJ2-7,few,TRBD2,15,TGTGCCAGTTCAGGAGCTAGCGGGGGGGCGTACGAGCAGTACTTC,CASSGASGGAYEQYF
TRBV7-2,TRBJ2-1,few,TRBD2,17,TGTGCCAGCAGCTTATGGGTAAGCGGGAGCTCCTACAATGAGCAGTTCTTC,CASSLWVSGSSYNEQFF
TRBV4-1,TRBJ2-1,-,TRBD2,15,TGCGCCAGCAGCCGCATTACCGGGAGGTCCAATGAGCAGTTCTTC,CASSRITGRSNEQFF
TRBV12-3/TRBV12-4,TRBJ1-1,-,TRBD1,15,TGTGCCAGCAGTTTCGGGGGACAGGTGAACACTGAAGCTTTCTTT,CASSFGGQVNTEAFF
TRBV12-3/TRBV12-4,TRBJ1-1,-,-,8,TGTGCCACCCCGGCGGGCGACTGG,CATPAGDW
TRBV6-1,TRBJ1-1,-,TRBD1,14,TGTGCCAGCGGTGGAATGAGGGACAGACGGGAAGCTTTCTTT,CASGGMRDRREAFF
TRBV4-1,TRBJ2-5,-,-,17,TGCGCCAGCAGCCACCCTGATAGGGGACAAGGGGGAGAGACCCAGTACTTC,CASSHPDRGQGGETQYF
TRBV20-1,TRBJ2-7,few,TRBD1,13,TGCAGTGCTAGAGGGACAGGGATCGACGAGCAGTACTTC,CSARGTGIDEQYF
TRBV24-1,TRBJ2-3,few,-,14,TGTGCCACCAGTGATCTCGGGACTCTAGGTACGCAGTATTTT,CATSDLGTLGTQYF
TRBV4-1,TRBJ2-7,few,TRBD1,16,TGCGCCAGCAGCCAAGGCCCGACAGGGGCGAGCTACGAGCAGTACTTC,CASSQGPTGASYEQYF
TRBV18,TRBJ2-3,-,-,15,TGTGCCAGCTCACCGAACCACTACACGACAGATACGCAGTATTTT,CASSPNHYTTDTQYF
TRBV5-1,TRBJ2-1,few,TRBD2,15,TGCGCCAGCAGCTCGATAGCGGGGGGCGACAATGAGCAGTTCTTC,CASSSIAGGDNEQFF
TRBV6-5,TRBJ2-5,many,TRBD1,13,TGTGCCAGCAGTTCAGAGGGGGCCGGGACCCAGTACTTC,CASSSEGAGTQYF
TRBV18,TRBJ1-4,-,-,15,TGTGCCAGCTCGGGCCGCCTGGCAACTAATGAAAAACTGTTTTTT,CASSGRLATNEKLFF
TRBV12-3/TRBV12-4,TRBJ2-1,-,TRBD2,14,TGTGCCAGCAGTTCTAGCGGGGTGGGCAATGAGCAGTTCTTC,CASSSSGVGNEQFF
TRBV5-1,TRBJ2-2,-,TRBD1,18,TGCGCCAGCAGCTTCCTACCGGGACAGAGAACAAACACCGGGGAGCTGTTTTTT,CASSFLPGQRTNTGELFF
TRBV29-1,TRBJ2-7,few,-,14,TGCAGCGTTGGGTATACCCGTAGCTCCTACGAGCAGTACTTC,CSVGYTRSSYEQYF
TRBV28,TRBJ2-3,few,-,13,TGTGCCAGCAGGGTTAGGGGTGCAGATACGCAGTATTTT,CASRVRGADTQYF
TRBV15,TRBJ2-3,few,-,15,TGTGCCACCAGTAGTCGGGGCGTCGACACAGATACGCAGTATTTT,CATSSRGVDTDTQYF
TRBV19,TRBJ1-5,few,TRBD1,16,TGTGCCAGTAGTACACAGGGGGCCAGAAGCAATCAGCCCCAGCATTTT,CASSTQGARSNQPQHF
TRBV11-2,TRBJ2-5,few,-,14,TGTGCCAGCAGCTTTGGACGGGTCCAAGAGACCCAGTACTTC,CASSFGRVQETQYF
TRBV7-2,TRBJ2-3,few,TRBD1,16,TGTGCCAGCAGCTTAGGGGCGGGCAGGGGGACAGATACGCAGTATTTT,CASSLGAGRGTDTQYF
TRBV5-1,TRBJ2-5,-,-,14,TGCGCCAGCAGCTTGGTCGGAACAGAAGAGACCCAGTACTTC,CASSLVGTEETQYF
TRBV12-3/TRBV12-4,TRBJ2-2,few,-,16,TGTGCCAGCAGTTTAAGGCGCGACAGGAACACCGGGGAGCTGTTTTTT,CASSLRRDRNTGELFF
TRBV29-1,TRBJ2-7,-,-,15,TGCAGCGTTGAGGGGACGGGACCCTACCCGTTCGAGCAGTACTTC,CSVEGTGPYPFEQYF
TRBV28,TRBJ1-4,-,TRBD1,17,TGTGCCAGCAGTTCCCGGACAGGGGAAGCAACTAATGAAAAACTGTTTTTT,CASSSRTGEATNEKLFF
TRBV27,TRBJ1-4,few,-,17,TGTGCCAGCAGTTTACAGAGGCCAGTCCTCAGGGGTGAAAAACTGTTTTTT,CASSLQRPVLRGEKLFF
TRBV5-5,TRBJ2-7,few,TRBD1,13,TGTGCCAGCAGAAGACAGGGGGCTAACGAGCAGTACTTC,CASRRQGANEQYF
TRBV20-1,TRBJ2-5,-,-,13,TGCAGTGCTAGTCCTTCAGGGGCTGGGCCCCAGTACTTC,CSASPSGAGPQYF
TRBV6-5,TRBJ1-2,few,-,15,TGTGCCAGCAGTTATTACAAGGGGGGGAACTATGGCTACACCTTC,CASSYYKGGNYGYTF
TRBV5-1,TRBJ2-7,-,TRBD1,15,TGCGCCAGCAGCTTGGCACAGGGGGAAGGTAACGAGCAGTACTTC,CASSLAQGEGNEQYF
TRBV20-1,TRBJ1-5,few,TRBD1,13,TGCAGTGCTAGGGGGACAGAGGATCAGCCCCAGCATTTT,CSARGTEDQPQHF
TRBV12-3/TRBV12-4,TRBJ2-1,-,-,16,TGTGCCAGCAGACACAGAGCGACCCCCTCGGTAAATGAGCAGTTCTTC,CASRHRATPSVNEQFF
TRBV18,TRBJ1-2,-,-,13,TGTGCCAGCTCACCAGGCGGACAATATGGCTACACCTTC,CASSPGGQYGYTF